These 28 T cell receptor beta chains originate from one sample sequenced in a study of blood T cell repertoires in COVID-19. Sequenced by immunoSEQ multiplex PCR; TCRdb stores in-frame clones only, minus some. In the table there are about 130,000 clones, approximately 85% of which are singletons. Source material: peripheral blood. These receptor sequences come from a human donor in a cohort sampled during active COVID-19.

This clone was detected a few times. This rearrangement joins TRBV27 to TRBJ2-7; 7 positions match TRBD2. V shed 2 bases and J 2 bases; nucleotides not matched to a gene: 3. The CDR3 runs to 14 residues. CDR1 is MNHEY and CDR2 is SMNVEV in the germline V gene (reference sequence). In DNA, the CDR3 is TGTGCCAGCAGTTTAACCGGGAGGCCCTACGAGCAGTACTTC. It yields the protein CASSLTGRPYEQYF.

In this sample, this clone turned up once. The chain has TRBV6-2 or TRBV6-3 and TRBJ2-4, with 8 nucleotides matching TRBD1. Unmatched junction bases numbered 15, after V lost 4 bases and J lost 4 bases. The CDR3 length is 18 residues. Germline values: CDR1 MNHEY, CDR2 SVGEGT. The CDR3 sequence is CASSLKWGRQGIKNIQYF. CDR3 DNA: TGTGCCAGCAGTTTAAAATGGGGGAGACAGGGGATTAAAAACATTCAGTACTTC.

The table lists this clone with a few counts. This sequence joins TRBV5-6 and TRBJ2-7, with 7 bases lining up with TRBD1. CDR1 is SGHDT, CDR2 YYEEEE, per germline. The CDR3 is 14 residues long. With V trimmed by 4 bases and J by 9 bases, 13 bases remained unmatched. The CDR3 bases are TGTGCCAGCAGCCCGGCCTTCCGACAGGGCGGGCAGTACGTC. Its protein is CASSPAFRQGGQYV.

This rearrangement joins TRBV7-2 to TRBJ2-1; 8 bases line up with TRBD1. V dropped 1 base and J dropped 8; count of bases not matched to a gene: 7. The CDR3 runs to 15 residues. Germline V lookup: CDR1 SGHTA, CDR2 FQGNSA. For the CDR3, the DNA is TGTGCCAGCAGCTTAGGGATACAGGGGGTGCATGAGCAGTTCTTC. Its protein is CASSLGIQGVHEQFF. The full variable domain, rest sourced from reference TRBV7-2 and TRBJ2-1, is GAGVSQSPSNKVTEKGKDVELRCDPISGHTALYWYRQSLGQGLEFLIYFQGNSAPDKSGLPSDRFSAERTGGSVSTLTIQRTQQEDSAVYLCASSLGIQGVHEQFFGPGTRLTVL.

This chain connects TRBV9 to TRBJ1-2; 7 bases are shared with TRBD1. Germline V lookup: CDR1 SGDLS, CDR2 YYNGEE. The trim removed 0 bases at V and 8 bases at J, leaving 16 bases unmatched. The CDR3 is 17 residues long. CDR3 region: CASSVAATGIALEGYTF. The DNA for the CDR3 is TGTGCCAGCAGCGTAGCTGCGACAGGGATCGCCCTTGAAGGCTACACCTTC.

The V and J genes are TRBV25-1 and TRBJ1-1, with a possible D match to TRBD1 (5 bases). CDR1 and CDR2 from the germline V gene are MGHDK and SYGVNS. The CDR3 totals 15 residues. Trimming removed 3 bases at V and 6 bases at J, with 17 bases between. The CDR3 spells CASSDHPPGRAEAFF. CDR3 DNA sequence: TGTGCCAGCAGTGACCACCCCCCCGGCAGGGCTGAAGCTTTCTTT.

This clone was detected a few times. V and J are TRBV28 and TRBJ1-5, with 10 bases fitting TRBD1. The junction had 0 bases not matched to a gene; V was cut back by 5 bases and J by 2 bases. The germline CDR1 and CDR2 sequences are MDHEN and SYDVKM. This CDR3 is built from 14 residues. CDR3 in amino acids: CASSGTGGNQPQHF. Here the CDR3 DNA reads TGTGCCAGCAGTGGGACAGGGGGCAATCAGCCCCAGCATTTT.

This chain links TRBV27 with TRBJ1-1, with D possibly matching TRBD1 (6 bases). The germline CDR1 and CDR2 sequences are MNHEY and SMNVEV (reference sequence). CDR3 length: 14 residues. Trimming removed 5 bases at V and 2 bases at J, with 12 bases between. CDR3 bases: TGTGCCAGCAGTCCCCCGACAGGAAACACTGAAGCTTTCTTT. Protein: CASSPPTGNTEAFF.

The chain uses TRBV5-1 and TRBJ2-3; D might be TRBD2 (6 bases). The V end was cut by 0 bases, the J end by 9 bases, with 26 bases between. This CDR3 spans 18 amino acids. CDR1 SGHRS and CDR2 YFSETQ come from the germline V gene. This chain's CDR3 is CASSLATGLQSPGRTQYF. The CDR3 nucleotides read TGCGCCAGCAGCTTGGCTACGGGACTCCAGAGCCCAGGGCGGACGCAGTATTTT.

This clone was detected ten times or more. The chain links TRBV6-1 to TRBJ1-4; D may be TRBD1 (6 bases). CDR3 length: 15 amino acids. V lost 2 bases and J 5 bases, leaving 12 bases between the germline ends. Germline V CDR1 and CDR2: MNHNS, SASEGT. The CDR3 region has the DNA TGTGCCAGCAGTGAACGGCGGGGGCCCAATGAAAAACTGTTTTTT. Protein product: CASSERRGPNEKLFF.

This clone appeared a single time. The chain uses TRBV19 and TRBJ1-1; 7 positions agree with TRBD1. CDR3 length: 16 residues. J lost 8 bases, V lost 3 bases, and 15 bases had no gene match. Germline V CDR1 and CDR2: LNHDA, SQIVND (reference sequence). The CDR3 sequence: CASSMFADRAEREAFF. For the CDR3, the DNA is TGTGCCAGTAGTATGTTCGCCGACAGGGCAGAAAGGGAAGCTTTCTTT.

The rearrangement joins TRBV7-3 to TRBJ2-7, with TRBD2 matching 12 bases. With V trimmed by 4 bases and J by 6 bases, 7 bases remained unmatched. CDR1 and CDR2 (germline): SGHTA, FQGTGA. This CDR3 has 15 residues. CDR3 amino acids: CASSSTGTSGSEQYF. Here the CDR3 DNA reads TGTGCCAGCAGCTCGACCGGGACTAGCGGGTCCGAGCAGTACTTC.

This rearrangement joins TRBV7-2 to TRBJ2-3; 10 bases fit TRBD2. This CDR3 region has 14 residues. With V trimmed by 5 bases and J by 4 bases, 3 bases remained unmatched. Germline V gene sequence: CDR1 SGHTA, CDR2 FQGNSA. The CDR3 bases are TGTGCCAGCAGCATGGGACTAGCGCCAGATACGCAGTATTTT. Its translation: CASSMGLAPDTQYF.

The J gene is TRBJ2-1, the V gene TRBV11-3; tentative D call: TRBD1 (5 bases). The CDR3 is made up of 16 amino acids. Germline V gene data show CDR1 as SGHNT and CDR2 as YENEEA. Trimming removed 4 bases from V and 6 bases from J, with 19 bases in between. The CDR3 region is CASSSSGRNGANEQFF. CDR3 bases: TGTGCCAGCAGCTCCTCCGGCCGGAATGGGGCCAATGAGCAGTTCTTC.

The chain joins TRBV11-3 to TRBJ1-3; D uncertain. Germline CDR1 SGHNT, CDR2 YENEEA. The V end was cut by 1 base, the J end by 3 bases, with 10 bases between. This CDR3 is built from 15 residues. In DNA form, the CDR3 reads TGTGCCAGCAGCTTAGGATCACTAAGTGGAAACACCATATATTTT. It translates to CASSLGSLSGNTIYF. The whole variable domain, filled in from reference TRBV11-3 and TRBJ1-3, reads EAGVVQSPRYKIIEKKQPVAFWCNPISGHNTLYWYLQNLGQGPELLIRYENEEAVDDSQLPKDRFSAERLKGVDSTLKIQPAELGDSAVYLCASSLGSLSGNTIYFGEGSWLTVV.

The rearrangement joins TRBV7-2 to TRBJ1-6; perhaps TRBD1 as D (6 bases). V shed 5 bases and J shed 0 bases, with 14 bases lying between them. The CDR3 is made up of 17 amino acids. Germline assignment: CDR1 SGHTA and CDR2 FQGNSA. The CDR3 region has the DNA TGTGCCAGCAGCCAATACGGACAGTCCTCCTATAATTCACCCCTCCACTTT. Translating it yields CASSQYGQSSYNSPLHF.

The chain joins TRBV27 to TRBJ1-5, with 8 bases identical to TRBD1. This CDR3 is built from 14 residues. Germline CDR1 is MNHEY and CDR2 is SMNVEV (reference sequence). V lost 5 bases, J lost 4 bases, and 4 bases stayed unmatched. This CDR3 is CASSPRQGNQPQHF. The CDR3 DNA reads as TGTGCCAGCAGTCCTCGACAGGGGAATCAGCCCCAGCATTTT.

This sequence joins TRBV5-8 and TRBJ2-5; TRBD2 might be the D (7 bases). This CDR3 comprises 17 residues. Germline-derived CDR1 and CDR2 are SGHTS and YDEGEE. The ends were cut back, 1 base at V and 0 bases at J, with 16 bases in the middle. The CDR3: CASSLFYGGRNQETQYF. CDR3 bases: TGTGCCAGCAGCTTGTTCTACGGGGGGCGGAACCAAGAGACCCAGTACTTC.

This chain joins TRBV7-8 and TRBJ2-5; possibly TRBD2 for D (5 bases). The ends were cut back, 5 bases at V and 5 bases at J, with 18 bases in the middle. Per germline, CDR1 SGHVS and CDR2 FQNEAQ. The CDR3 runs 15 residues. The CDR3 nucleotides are TGTGCCAGCAGCGTGGGCGGGTGGCCAGAGGAGACCCAGTACTTC. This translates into CASSVGGWPEETQYF.

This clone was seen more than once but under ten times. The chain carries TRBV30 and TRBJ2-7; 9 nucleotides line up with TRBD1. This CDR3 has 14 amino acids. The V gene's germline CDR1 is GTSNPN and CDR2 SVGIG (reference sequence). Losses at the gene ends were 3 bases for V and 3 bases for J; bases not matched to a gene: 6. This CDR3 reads CAWSGDRANYEQYF. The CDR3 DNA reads TGTGCCTGGAGCGGGGACAGGGCAAACTACGAGCAGTACTTC.

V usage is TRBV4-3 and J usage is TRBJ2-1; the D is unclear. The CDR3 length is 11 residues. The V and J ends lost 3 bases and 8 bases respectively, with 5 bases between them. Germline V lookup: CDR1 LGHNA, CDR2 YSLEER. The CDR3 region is CASSHGYEQFF. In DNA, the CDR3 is TGCGCCAGCAGCCATGGCTATGAGCAGTTCTTC.

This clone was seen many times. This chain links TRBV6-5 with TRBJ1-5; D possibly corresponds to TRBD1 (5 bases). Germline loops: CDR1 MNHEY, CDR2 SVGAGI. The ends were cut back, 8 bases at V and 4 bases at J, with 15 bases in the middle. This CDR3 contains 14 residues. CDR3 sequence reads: CASEVARGNQPQHF. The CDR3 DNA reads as TGTGCCAGCGAGGTTGCCCGGGGGAATCAGCCCCAGCATTTT.

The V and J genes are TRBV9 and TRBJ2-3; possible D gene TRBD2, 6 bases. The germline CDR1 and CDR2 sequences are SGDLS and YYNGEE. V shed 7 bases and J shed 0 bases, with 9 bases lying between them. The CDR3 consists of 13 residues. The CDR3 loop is CASGLTSTDTQYF. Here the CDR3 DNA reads TGTGCCAGCGGACTAACTAGCACAGATACGCAGTATTTT.

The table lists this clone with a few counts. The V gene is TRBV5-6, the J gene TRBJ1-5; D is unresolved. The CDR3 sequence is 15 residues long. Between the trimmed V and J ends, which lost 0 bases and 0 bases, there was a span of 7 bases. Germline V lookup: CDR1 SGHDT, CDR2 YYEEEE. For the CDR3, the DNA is TGTGCCAGCAGCTTGGGCCAAGCTAGCAATCAGCCCCAGCATTTT. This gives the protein CASSLGQASNQPQHF.

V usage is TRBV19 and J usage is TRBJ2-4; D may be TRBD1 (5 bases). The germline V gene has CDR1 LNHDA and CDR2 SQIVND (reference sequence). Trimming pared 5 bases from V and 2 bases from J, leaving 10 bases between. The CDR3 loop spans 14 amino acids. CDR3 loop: CASSPQVSKNIQYF. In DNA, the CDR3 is TGTGCCAGTAGTCCACAGGTATCCAAAAACATTCAGTACTTC.

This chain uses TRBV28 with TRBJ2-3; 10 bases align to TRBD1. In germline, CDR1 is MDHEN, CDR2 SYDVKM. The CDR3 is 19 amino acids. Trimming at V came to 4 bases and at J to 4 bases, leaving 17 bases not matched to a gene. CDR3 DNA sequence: TGTGCCAGCAGTTCAGATTATTCAGAGAGGACAGGGGGGGCAGATACGCAGTATTTT. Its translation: CASSSDYSERTGGADTQYF.

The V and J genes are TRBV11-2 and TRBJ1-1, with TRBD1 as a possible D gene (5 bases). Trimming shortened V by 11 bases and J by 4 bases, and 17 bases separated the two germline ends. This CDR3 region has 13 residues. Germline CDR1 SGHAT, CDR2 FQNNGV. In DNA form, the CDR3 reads TGTGCCGGACAAGAGGATCTGAGCACTGAAGCTTTCTTT. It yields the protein CAGQEDLSTEAFF.

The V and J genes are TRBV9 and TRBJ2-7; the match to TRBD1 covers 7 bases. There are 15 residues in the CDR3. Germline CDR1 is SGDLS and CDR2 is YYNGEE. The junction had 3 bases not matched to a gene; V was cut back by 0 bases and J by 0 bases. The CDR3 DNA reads TGTGCCAGCAGCGTAGGGGCAGGGGGCTCCTACGAGCAGTACTTC. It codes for CASSVGAGGSYEQYF.